A single TCR beta chain is shown here with its context. TCRdb's table, derived via immunoSEQ multiplex PCR, lists solely in-frame clones and lacks some. Here the sample spans tens of thousands of clones, about four fifths being singletons. This record belongs to a study of OX40 agonist ivuxolimab in advanced cancers. V was trimmed by 5 bases and J by 10 bases, leaving 12 bases between them. There are 12 residues in the CDR3. Germline loops: CDR1 LGHNA, CDR2 YNFKEQ. The sample here was CD4+ or CD8+ T cells sorted from blood, taken in a trial of the OX40 agonist ivuxolimab. The rearrangement links TRBV4-2 to TRBJ2-1; D possibly matches TRBD1 or TRBD2 (6 bases each). The receptor was isolated from an adult with an advanced solid tumor such as melanoma, head and neck, liver or kidney cancer. In DNA form, the CDR3 reads TGTGCCAGCAGCGAAGGGGGGCGGGAGCAGTTCTTC. This gives the protein CASSEGGREQFF.